This T cell receptor (beta chain) originates from a study of blood T cell repertoires in COVID-19. In the authors' methods: Reference gene primers were amplified, and this amplification served to estimate nucleated cell counts. Here immunoSEQ multiplex PCR was the method, and the copy in TCRdb shows in-frame clones only, minus some. The V and J calls and clone size come from that table; D and trimming were worked out from the DNA. The sample has about 66,000 clones, about 90% seen once. Germline CDR1 is SGHDT and CDR2 is YYEEEE. The CDR3 length is 14 residues. Between the trimmed V and J ends, which lost 3 bases and 5 bases, there was a span of 14 bases.

The source of this sequence is a man aged 60 to 69 with acute or convalescent COVID-19. The source material was peripheral blood. The chain joins TRBV5-6 to TRBJ1-1; weak D call: TRBD1 (5 bases). CDR3 protein: CASSWQGWKTEAFF. In nucleotides, the CDR3 is TGTGCCAGCAGCTGGCAGGGTTGGAAAACTGAAGCTTTCTTT.